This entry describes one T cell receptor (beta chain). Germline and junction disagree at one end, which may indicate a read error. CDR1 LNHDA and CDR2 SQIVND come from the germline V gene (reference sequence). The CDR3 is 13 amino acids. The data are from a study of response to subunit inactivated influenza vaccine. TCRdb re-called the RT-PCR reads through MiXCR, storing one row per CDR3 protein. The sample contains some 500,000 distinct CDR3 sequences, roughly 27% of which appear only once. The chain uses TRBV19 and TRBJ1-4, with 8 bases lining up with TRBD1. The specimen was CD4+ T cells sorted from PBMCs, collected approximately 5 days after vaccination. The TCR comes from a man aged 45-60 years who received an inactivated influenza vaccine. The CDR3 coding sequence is TGTGCCAGTAGTATAGAAGGCGGACAGGGAATCCGCTTT. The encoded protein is CASSIEGGQGIRF.